A single sample gave rise to the 10 T cell receptor beta chains below, sequenced in a study of blood T cells in healthy people across ages. A second PCR of about 7 to 12 cycles used a sample-barcoded 5' primer and a J-beta primer mix. TCRdb independently ran MiXCR on the 5' RACE reads; one entry per CDR3 protein. In the table there are roughly 900,000 distinct CDR3 sequences, around 48% of which are singletons. Sequencing used blood. Receptors originate from a young man in good health.

The rearrangement joins TRBV27 to TRBJ2-4; 7 bases agree with TRBD1. Near its end, the DNA agrees better with TRBJ2-7, so the J call may be wrong. Per the germline V gene, CDR1 is MNHEY and CDR2 is SMNVEV (reference sequence). The CDR3 runs to 14 residues. Here the CDR3 DNA reads TGTGCCAGCAGTGACAGGGATGCGGACTACGAGCAGTACTTC. Translating gives CASSDRDADYEQYF.

This clonotype came up many times. This chain joins TRBV5-5 and TRBJ2-7, with D perhaps matching TRBD2 (6 bases). Germline V gene lookup returns CDR1 SGHKS and CDR2 YYEKEE (reference sequence). CDR3 length: 15 residues. V lost 0 bases to trimming and J lost 9 bases, with 19 bases between them. The CDR3 reads CASSLEAGPAIGQYF. CDR3 DNA sequence: TGTGCCAGCAGCTTGGAGGCGGGACCCGCTATTGGGCAGTACTTC.

In its sample, this clonotype was seen a few times. The V call is TRBV20-1, the J call TRBJ2-1, with unresolved D. The CDR3 runs 13 residues. Deletions cut 4 bases from V and 0 bases from J, with 7 bases between. Germline CDR1 DFQATT, CDR2 SNEGSKA (reference sequence). CDR3 region: CSANLRSYNEQFF. The DNA of the CDR3 is TGCAGTGCTAACCTCCGCTCCTACAATGAGCAGTTCTTC.

V usage is TRBV6-2 or TRBV6-3 and J usage is TRBJ2-1; 10 nucleotides agree with TRBD2. The CDR3 runs to 16 residues. Trimming removed 4 bases from V and 3 bases from J; junction bases left unmatched: 6. CDR1 is MNHEY and CDR2 is SVGEGT in the germline V gene. CDR3 coding DNA: TGTGCCAGCAGTTCCCAGCGGGGGGGAAGCTACAATGAGCAGTTCTTC. Its protein is CASSSQRGGSYNEQFF.

For this clonotype: One junction end disagrees with the germline gene, perhaps due to a read error. The gene calls are TRBV7-7 and TRBJ2-5; TRBD2 is a possible D gene (5 bases). This CDR3 has 13 amino acids. Germline loops: CDR1 SSHAT, CDR2 FNYEAQ (reference sequence). CDR3 in amino acids: CASSFLREETQYF. The CDR3 coding sequence is TGTGCTAGCAGCTTTTTGAGGGAAGAGACCCAGTACTTC.

CDR3 in amino acids: CASSVAAMSYEQYF. In nucleotides, the CDR3 is TGTGCCAGCAGCGTAGCAGCAATGAGTTACGAGCAGTACTTC. The gene calls are TRBV9 and TRBJ2-5; D gene ambiguous. The J call is in doubt because the DNA end fits TRBJ2-7 better. The CDR3 has 14 amino acids. CDR1 and CDR2 from the germline V gene are SGDLS and YYNGEE.

The V call is TRBV6-4, the J call TRBJ2-1; D is unresolved. The CDR3 sequence is 14 residues long. Deletions cut 4 bases from V and 6 bases from J, with 13 bases between. Germline-derived CDR1 and CDR2 are MRHNA and SNTAGT. Written as DNA, the CDR3 is TGTGCCAGCAGTGGGCATGGGAACCTCAATGAGCAGTTCTTC. This gives the protein CASSGHGNLNEQFF.

Comments on this clonotype: This clone may be a read error of a much larger clone one base away. The gene calls are TRBV20-1 and TRBJ2-3; D call uncertain. The germline V gene has CDR1 DFQATT and CDR2 SNEGSKA (reference sequence). This CDR3 spans 11 amino acids. Written as DNA, the CDR3 is TGCAGTGCCCCTCCTATCGATAGGCAGTATTTT. Translating it yields CSAPPIDRQYF.

This chain joins TRBV6-2 or TRBV6-3 and TRBJ2-5; 8 bases line up with TRBD2. The end of the DNA aligns better with TRBJ2-7, so the J call may be wrong. This CDR3 is 15 amino acids long. Germline CDR1 is MNHEY and CDR2 is SVGEGT. Written as DNA, the CDR3 is TGTGCCAGCAGCTCTCGGGGGACTAGAACCTACGAGCAGTACTTC. It translates to CASSSRGTRTYEQYF.

This clonotype was detected only a few times. The J gene is TRBJ1-2, the V gene TRBV10-3; D ambiguous. V lost 7 bases and J 0 bases, leaving 12 bases between the germline ends. CDR3 length: 14 amino acids. Germline CDR1 reads ENHRY; CDR2 reads SYGVKD. The CDR3, as DNA: TGTGCCATCATACGGGCACCTTCTAACTATGGCTACACCTTC. Residues: CAIIRAPSNYGYTF.